Included here is one TCR beta chain sequence, with context. Its cognate antigen is unknown. Germline V lookup: CDR1 KGHSH, CDR2 LQKENI. Trimming pared 0 bases from V and 1 base from J, leaving 10 bases between. This CDR3 has 15 residues. This specimen comes from a study of T cell responses to AZD1222 COVID-19 vaccine. Overall study results and limits: Donors skewed white British and female; clonal diversity was possibly underestimated. Increased Spike-specific TCR breadth and depth were observed after two AZD1222 doses. Distributed over spike, vaccine-associated CD4 TCRs predominated at 160-218 and 743-854.

The assay was immunoSEQ multiplex PCR, and TCRdb's table has in-frame clones only and misses some. The table shows roughly 180,000 clones, with just over 90% occurring only once. This receptor was identified in an adult in good health. This chain links TRBV18 with TRBJ2-7; maybe TRBD1 (6 bases). The source was peripheral blood, collected on day 0 of AZD1222 vaccination. The CDR3 DNA reads TGTGCCAGCTCACCACCGGAGACAGGATCCTACGAGCAGTACTTC. Translation: CASSPPETGSYEQYF.